Listed below are T cell receptor beta chains from one sample, sequenced in a study of blood T cell repertoires in COVID-19. Repertoires were generated with immunoSEQ multiplex PCR, while TCRdb's copy carries only in-frame clones and drops some. This table holds about 270,000 clones, about 87% found once. Sequences were obtained from PBMCs or T cells enriched from blood (not recorded which). The receptors were sampled from a woman in her fifties or sixties who had recovered from COVID-19. Both conserved end residues are part of each CDR3. The order of the fields is clone size, V gene, J gene, CDR3 length, D gene, CDR3 DNA, CDR3 protein. A D gene is named only where the DNA matches it firmly. Expanded clones are given a class, and other clones once, few, many or no size at all.

-,TRBV14,TRBJ2-3,16,TRBD2,TGTGCCAGCAGCCAAACTAGCGGGAGGGCCAGAGATACGCAGTATTTT,CASSQTSGRARDTQYF
-,TRBV18,TRBJ2-1,17,TRBD1,TGTGCCAGCTCACCCGTGAACGACGGGACAGATTACAATGAGCAGTTCTTC,CASSPVNDGTDYNEQFF
-,TRBV7-2,TRBJ2-1,16,-,TGTGCCAGCAGCTTAGCTTTGGGCTCGGGGGGCGGTGAGCAGTTCTTC,CASSLALGSGGGEQFF
-,TRBV6-4,TRBJ2-2,14,-,TGTGCCAGCAGTTTGGACAGGAACACCGGGGAGCTGTTTTTT,CASSLDRNTGELFF
-,TRBV7-9,TRBJ2-7,14,-,TGTGCCAGCGGTGGGGGCGGGAGTAAGTACGAGCAGTACTTC,CASGGGGSKYEQYF
few,TRBV11-2,TRBJ2-7,14,-,TGTGCCAGCAGCTTAGAAGAGACAGCCTACGAGCAGTACTTC,CASSLEETAYEQYF
-,TRBV28,TRBJ1-3,14,-,TGTGCCAGCAGTTTGTGGTCAGCTGGAAACACCATATATTTT,CASSLWSAGNTIYF
-,TRBV7-8,TRBJ2-5,13,-,TGTGCCAGCAGCCAAGCCAGGGGAGAGACCCAGTACTTC,CASSQARGETQYF
-,TRBV18,TRBJ1-5,16,TRBD1,TGTGCCAGCTCACCACAGGGGACAGTGAGCAATCAGCCCCAGCATTTT,CASSPQGTVSNQPQHF
-,TRBV5-1,TRBJ1-2,14,TRBD1,TGCGCCAGCAGCTTAAGACAGGGTTTGAATGGCTACACCTTC,CASSLRQGLNGYTF
-,TRBV28,TRBJ1-5,13,TRBD1,TGTGCCAGCCACCGGGACAGGGTCCAGCCCCAGCATTTT,CASHRDRVQPQHF
-,TRBV30,TRBJ1-1,15,TRBD1,TGTGCCTGGAGAGGGGGCAGGGCGGGGAACACTGAAGCTTTCTTT,CAWRGGRAGNTEAFF
-,TRBV6-2/TRBV6-3,TRBJ2-1,12,-,TGTGCCAGCAGTTACTCGAACCTTGTGAGGTTCTTC,CASSYSNLVRFF
-,TRBV27,TRBJ1-4,15,TRBD1,TGTGCCAGCAGTTTATCGGGACAGGGTAGGGAAAAACTGTTTTTT,CASSLSGQGREKLFF